The rows below give T cell receptor beta chains drawn from one sample of a study of cytomegalovirus exposure and HLA in healthy donors. Profiled with immunoSEQ multiplex PCR; TCRdb holds only in-frame clones, not every one. The table shows tens of thousands of clones, with about 73% occurring only once. Sequenced sample: PBMCs. Source of these receptors: a man between 35 and 55 years old in good health and CMV-seronegative. Each CDR3 is given with its conserved first and last residue.

j_gene: TRBJ2-7; len: 11; v_gene: TRBV30; CDR3aa: CAWSAGSEQYF
j_gene: TRBJ2-1; len: 16; v_gene: TRBV18; CDR3aa: CASSPWTGGLGNEQFF
j_gene: TRBJ1-3; len: 13; v_gene: TRBV25-1; CDR3aa: CASSVQSGNTIYF
j_gene: TRBJ1-1; len: 12; v_gene: TRBV6-6; CDR3aa: CASRRELYEAFF
j_gene: TRBJ2-2; len: 15; v_gene: TRBV2; CDR3aa: CASSGLAGGPGELFF
j_gene: TRBJ2-1; len: 12; v_gene: TRBV7-6; CDR3aa: CASSPGGGEQFF
j_gene: TRBJ1-2; len: 14; v_gene: TRBV27; CDR3aa: CASSVGQGTPSYTF
j_gene: TRBJ2-2; len: 13; v_gene: TRBV6-5; CDR3aa: CASSLLGTGELFF
j_gene: TRBJ2-3; len: 16; v_gene: TRBV11-2; CDR3aa: CASSLEGSEGSDTQYF
j_gene: TRBJ2-7; len: 16; v_gene: TRBV28; CDR3aa: CASSLYGRLVNSEQYF
j_gene: TRBJ2-3; len: 12; v_gene: TRBV29-1; CDR3aa: CSVVVSTDTQYF
j_gene: TRBJ1-5; len: 15; v_gene: TRBV30; CDR3aa: CAWSGQGTGVGPQHF
j_gene: TRBJ2-7; len: 14; v_gene: TRBV7-9; CDR3aa: CASSFATSGNEQYF
j_gene: TRBJ1-1; len: 15; v_gene: TRBV18; CDR3aa: CASSPGQVKYTEAFF